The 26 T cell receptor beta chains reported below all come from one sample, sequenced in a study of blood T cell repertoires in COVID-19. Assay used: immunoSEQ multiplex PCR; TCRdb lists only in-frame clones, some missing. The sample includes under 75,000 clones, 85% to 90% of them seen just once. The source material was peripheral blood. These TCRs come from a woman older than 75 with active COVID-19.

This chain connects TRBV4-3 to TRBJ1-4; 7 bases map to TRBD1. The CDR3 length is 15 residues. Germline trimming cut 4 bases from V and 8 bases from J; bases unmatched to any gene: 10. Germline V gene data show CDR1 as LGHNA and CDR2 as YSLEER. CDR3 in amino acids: CASSRDYRGGEKLFF. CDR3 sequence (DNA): TGCGCCAGCAGCCGAGACTACAGGGGCGGCGAAAAACTGTTTTTT.

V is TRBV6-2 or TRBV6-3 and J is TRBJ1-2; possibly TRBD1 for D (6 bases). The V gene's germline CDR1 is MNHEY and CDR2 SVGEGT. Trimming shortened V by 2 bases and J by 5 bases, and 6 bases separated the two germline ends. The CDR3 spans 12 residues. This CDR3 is CASSYRGYGYTF. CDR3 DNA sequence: TGTGCCAGCAGTTACAGGGGGTATGGCTACACCTTC.

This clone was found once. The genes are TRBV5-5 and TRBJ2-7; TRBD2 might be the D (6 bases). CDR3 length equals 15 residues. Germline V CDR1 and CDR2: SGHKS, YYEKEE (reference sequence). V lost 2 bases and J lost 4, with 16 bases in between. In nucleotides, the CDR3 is TGTGCCAGCAGCTTTTCCGGGGGTGATTCGTACGAGCAGTACTTC. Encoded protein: CASSFSGGDSYEQYF. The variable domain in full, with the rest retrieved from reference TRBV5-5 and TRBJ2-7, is DAGVTQSPTHLIKTRGQQVTLRCSPISGHKSVSWYQQVLGQGPQFIFQYYEKEERGRGNFPDRFSARQFPNYSSELNVNALLLGDSALYLCASSFSGGDSYEQYFGPGTRLTVT.

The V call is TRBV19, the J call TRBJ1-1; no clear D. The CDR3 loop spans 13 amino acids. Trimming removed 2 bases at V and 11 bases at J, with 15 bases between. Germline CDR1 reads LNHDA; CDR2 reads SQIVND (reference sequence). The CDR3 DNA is TGTGCCAGTAGTATAAGGACTCTGATCGGTGCTTTCTTT. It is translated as CASSIRTLIGAFF.

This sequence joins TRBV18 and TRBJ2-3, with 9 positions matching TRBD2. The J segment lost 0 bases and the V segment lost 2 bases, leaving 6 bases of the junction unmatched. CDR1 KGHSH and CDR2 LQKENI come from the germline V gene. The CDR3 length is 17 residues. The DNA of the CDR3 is TGTGCCAGCTCACCAGAGCGGGGGGCCCCTAGCACAGATACGCAGTATTTT. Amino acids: CASSPERGAPSTDTQYF. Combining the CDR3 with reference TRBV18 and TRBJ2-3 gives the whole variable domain NAGVMQNPRHLVRRRGQEARLRCSPMKGHSHVYWYRQLPEEGLKFMVYLQKENIIDESGMPKERFSAEFPKEGPSILRIQQVVRGDSAAYFCASSPERGAPSTDTQYFGPGTRLTVL.

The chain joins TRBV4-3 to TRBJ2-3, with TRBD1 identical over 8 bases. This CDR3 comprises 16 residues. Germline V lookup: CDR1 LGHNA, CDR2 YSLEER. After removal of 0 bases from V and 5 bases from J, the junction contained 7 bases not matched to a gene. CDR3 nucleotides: TGCGCCAGCAGCCAAGACGACAGGGGTGGTATAGATACGCAGTATTTT. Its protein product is CASSQDDRGGIDTQYF.

DNA of the CDR3: TGCGCCAGCAGCCTGGGACAGGGGGCCCACGAGCAGTACTTC. As protein: CASSLGQGAHEQYF. The chain uses TRBV5-1 and TRBJ2-7; 12 nucleotides line up with TRBD1. The germline gives CDR1 SGHRS, CDR2 YFSETQ. V trimming: 4 bases; J trimming: 5 bases; junction bases outside the gene matches: 4. The CDR3 consists of 14 residues.

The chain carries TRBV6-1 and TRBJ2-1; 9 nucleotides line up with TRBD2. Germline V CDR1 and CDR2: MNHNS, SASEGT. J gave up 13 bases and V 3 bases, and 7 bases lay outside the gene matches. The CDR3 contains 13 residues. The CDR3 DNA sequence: TGTGCCAGCAGTGATCAAAAGCGGGGGGCCCAGTTCTTC. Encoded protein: CASSDQKRGAQFF.

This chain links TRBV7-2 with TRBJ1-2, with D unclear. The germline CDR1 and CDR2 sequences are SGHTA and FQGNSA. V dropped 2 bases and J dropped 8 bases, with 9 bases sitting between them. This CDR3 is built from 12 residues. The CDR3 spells CASSLKLRGYTF. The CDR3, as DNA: TGTGCCAGCAGCTTAAAGTTGCGGGGCTACACCTTC.

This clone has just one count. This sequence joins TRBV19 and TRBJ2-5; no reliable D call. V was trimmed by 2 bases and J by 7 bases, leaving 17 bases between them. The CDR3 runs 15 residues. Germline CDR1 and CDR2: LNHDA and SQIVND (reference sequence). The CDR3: CASSIIAGGPGTQYF. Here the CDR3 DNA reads TGTGCCAGTAGTATAATCGCCGGTGGCCCGGGGACCCAGTACTTC.

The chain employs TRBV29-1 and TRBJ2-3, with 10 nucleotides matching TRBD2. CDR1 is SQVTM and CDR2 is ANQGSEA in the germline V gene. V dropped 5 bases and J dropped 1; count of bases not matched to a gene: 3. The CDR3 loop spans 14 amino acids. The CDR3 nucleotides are TGCAGCGTTACTGGGACTAGCGGCACAGATACGCAGTATTTT. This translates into CSVTGTSGTDTQYF.

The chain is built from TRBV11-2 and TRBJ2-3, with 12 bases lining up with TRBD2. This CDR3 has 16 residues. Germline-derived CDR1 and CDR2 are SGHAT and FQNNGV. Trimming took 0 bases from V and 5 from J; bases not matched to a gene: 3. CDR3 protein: CASSLELAGGVDTQYF. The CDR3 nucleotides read TGTGCCAGCAGCTTAGAACTAGCGGGGGGAGTAGATACGCAGTATTTT.

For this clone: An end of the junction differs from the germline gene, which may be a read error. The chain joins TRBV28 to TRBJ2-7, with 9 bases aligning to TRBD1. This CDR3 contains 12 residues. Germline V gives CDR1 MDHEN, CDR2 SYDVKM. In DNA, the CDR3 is TGTGCCAGCAGTTCGTACAGGGGGCCCCTCTTCTTC. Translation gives CASSSYRGPLFF.

CDR3 nucleotides: TGTGCCAGCTCACCACGACAGGGGGAAAAACTGTTTTTT. It is translated as CASSPRQGEKLFF. The chain recombines TRBV18 with TRBJ1-4; the match to TRBD1 covers 8 bases. J was trimmed by 8 bases and V by 1 base; bases with no gene match: 0. The germline V gene encodes CDR1 KGHSH and CDR2 LQKENI. The CDR3 length is 13 residues.

DNA for the CDR3: TGTGCCAGCAGCTGGAAGGGACAGAACTATGGCTACACCTTC. Translated, it gives CASSWKGQNYGYTF. V is TRBV5-6 and J is TRBJ1-2, with TRBD1 matching over 7 bases. Trimming removed 3 bases from V and 2 bases from J; junction bases left unmatched: 4. The CDR3 is made up of 14 amino acids. Germline-derived CDR1 and CDR2 are SGHDT and YYEEEE.

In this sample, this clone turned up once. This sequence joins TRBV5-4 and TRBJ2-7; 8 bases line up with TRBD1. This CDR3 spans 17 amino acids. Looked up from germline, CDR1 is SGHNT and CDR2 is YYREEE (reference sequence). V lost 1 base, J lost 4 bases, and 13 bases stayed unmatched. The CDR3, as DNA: TGTGCCAGCAGCTTGCAGAGTGGCGGCAGGGGGCAATACGAGCAGTACTTC. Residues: CASSLQSGGRGQYEQYF.

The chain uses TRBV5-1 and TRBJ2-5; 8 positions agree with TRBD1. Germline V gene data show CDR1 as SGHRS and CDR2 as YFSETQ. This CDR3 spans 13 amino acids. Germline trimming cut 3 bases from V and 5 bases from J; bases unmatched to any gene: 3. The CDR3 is CASSYGQGETQYF. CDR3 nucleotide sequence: TGCGCCAGCAGCTATGGACAGGGCGAGACCCAGTACTTC.

CDR3 nucleotide sequence: TGCGCCAGCAGTCCCACCTACGAGCAGTACTTC. Translating gives CASSPTYEQYF. The chain combines TRBV23-1 with TRBJ2-7; no clear D gene. TRBV23-1 is designated an ORF whose function remains uncertain. V lost 4 bases and J 2 bases, leaving 3 bases between the germline ends. This CDR3 comprises 11 residues.

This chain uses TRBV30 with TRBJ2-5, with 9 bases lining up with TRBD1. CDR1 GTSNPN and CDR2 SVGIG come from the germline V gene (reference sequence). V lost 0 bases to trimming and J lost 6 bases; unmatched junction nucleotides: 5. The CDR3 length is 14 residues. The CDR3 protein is CAWSVTGGVKTQYF. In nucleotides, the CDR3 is TGTGCCTGGAGTGTTACAGGGGGCGTCAAGACCCAGTACTTC.

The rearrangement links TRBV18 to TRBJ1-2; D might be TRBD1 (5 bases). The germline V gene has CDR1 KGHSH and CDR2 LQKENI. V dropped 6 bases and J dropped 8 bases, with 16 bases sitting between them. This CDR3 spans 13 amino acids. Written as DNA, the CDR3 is TGTGCCAGCTCTGCCGCAGGGAAGTTGGGCTACACCTTC. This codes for CASSAAGKLGYTF.

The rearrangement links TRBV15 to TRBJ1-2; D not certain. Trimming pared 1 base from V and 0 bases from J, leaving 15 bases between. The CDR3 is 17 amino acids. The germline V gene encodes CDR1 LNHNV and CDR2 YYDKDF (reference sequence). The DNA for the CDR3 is TGTGCCACCAGCAGAGTCGCCCCCCAAAGAGCTAACTATGGCTACACCTTC. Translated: CATSRVAPQRANYGYTF.

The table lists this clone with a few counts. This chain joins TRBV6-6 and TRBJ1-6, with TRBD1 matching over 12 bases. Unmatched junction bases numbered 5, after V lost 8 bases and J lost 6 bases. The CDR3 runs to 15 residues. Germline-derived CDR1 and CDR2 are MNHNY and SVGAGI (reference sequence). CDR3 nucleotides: TGTGCCAGCGGGGGGGACAGGGGGCTTAATTCACCCCTCCACTTT. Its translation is CASGGDRGLNSPLHF.

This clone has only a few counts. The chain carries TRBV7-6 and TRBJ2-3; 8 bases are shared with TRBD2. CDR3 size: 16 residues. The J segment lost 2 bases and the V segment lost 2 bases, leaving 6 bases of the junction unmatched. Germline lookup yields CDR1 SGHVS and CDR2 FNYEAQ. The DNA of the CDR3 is TGTGCCAGCAGCTTAAGGCCGGGACTAGACACAGATACGCAGTATTTT. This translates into CASSLRPGLDTDTQYF.

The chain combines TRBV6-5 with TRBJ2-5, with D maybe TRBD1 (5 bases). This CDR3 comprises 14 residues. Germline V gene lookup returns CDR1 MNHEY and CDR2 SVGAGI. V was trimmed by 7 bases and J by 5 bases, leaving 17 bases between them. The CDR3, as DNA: TGTGCCAGCACCTTGGCTAGGGGTGGGGAGACCCAGTACTTC. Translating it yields CASTLARGGETQYF.

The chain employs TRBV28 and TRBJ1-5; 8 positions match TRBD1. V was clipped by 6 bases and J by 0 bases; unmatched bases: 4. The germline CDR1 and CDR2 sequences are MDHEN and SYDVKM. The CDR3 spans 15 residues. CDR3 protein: CASRPGGISNQPQHF. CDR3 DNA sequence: TGTGCCAGCAGGCCAGGGGGCATTAGCAATCAGCCCCAGCATTTT.

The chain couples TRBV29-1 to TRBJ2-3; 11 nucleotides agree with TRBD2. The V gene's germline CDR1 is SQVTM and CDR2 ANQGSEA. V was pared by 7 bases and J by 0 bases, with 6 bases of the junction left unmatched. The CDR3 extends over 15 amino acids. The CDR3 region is CSAATSGDSTDTQYF. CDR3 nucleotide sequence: TGCAGCGCTGCGACTAGCGGGGATAGCACAGATACGCAGTATTTT.